These T cell receptor beta chains were read from a single sample in a study of shared clonotypes between healthy human individuals. Here immunoSEQ multiplex PCR was the method, and the copy in TCRdb shows in-frame clones only, minus some. The table includes fewer than 600,000 clones, 60% to 80% detected once. Sequenced material: PBMCs. These receptors all stem from a woman aged 40 to 50 in good health. Some clones in this sample may be carry-over from other donors' samples. The CDR3 runs from the conserved cysteine through the conserved F or W. Each record gives: J gene, D gene, V gene, CDR3 protein. The D gene is left open where the match is weak.

TRBJ1-4,TRBD1,TRBV5-1,CASSPQGAREKLFF
TRBJ2-3,-,TRBV28,CASSFGQGGSTDTQYF
TRBJ2-7,TRBD2,TRBV30,CAWRQLAAPYEQYF
TRBJ1-4,TRBD1,TRBV9,CASSETGIANEKLFF
TRBJ2-1,TRBD2,TRBV6-4,CASSDTAGGGNEQFF
TRBJ1-1,-,TRBV6-5,CASSYSRGRGRTEAFF
TRBJ2-7,TRBD2,TRBV11-2,CASSRSGRVLDEQYF
TRBJ2-7,-,TRBV6-1,CASSSEPGASYEQYF
TRBJ1-1,TRBD1,TRBV5-1,CASTTGQMNTEAFF
TRBJ2-7,TRBD1,TRBV19,CASSIQGAYEQYF
TRBJ2-1,TRBD2,TRBV10-2,CASGLSGSNNEQFF
TRBJ2-7,-,TRBV21-1,CASSNLNLVTQQYF
TRBJ1-2,-,TRBV29-1,CSLQPAGDHYGYTF
TRBJ2-5,-,TRBV7-8,CASSLDRALSETQYF
TRBJ1-2,-,TRBV28,CASSLGNPHGYTF
TRBJ1-3,-,TRBV4-2,CASSQDPGNTIYF